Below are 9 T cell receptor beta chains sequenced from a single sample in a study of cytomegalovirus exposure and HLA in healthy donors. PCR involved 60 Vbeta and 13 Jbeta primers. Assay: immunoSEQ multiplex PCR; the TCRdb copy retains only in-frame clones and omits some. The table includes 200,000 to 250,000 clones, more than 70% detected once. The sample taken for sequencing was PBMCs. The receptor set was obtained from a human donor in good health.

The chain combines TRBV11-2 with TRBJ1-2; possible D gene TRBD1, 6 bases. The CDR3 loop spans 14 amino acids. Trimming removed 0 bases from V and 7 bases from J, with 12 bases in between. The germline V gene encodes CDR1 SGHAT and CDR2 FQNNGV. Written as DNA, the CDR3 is TGTGCCAGCAGCTTAGATCCTAGCAGGGGTGGCTACACCTTC. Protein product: CASSLDPSRGGYTF. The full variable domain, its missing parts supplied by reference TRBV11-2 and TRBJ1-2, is EAGVAQSPRYKIIEKRQSVAFWCNPISGHATLYWYQQILGQGPKLLIQFQNNGVVDDSQLPKDRFSAERLKGVDSTLKIQPAKLEDSAVYLCASSLDPSRGGYTFGSGTRLTVV.

CDR3 in amino acids: CASSEPGTGQDEQFF. In nucleotides, the CDR3 is TGTGCCAGCAGTGAACCCGGGACAGGGCAGGATGAGCAGTTCTTC. The genes are TRBV28 and TRBJ2-1; 9 nucleotides align to TRBD1. With 5 bases clipped from V and 8 bases from J, the junction kept 10 bases outside the gene matches. In germline, CDR1 is MDHEN, CDR2 SYDVKM. The CDR3 runs 15 residues.

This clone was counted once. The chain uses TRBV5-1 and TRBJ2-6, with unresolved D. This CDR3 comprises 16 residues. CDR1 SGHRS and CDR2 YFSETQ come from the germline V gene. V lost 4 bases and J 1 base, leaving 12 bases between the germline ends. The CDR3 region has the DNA TGCGCCAGCAGCCCCGGTTCTAGTTCTGGGGCCAACGTCCTGACTTTC. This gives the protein CASSPGSSSGANVLTF.

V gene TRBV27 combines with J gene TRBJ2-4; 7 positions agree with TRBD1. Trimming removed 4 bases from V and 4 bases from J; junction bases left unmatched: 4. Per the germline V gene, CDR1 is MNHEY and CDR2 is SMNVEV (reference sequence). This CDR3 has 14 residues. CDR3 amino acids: CASSSPGQKNIQYF. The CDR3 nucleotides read TGTGCCAGCAGTTCACCGGGACAGAAAAACATTCAGTACTTC.

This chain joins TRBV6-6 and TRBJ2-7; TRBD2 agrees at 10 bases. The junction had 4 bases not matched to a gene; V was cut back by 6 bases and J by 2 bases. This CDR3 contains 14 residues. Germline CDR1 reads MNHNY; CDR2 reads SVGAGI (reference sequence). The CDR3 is CASSPLAGAYEQYF. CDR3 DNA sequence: TGTGCCAGCAGCCCCCTAGCGGGAGCCTACGAGCAGTACTTC.

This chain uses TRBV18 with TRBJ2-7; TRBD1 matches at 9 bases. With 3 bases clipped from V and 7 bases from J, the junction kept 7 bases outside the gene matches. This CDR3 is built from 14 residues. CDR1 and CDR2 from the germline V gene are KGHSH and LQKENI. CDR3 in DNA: TGTGCCAGCTCACCTTGGACAGGGGTAGGAGAGCAGTACTTC. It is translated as CASSPWTGVGEQYF.

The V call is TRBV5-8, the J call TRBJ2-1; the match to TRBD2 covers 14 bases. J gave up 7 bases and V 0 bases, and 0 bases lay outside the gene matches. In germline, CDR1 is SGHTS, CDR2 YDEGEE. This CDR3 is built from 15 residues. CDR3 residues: CASSLGTSGRNEQFF. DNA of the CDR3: TGTGCCAGCAGCTTGGGGACTAGCGGGAGGAATGAGCAGTTCTTC.

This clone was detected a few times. This CDR3 reads CASSLDLSNQPQHF. In DNA, the CDR3 is TGTGCCAGCAGCTTGGACTTGAGCAATCAGCCCCAGCATTTT. The rearrangement links TRBV7-9 to TRBJ1-5; no definite D call. With 3 bases removed from V and 1 base from J, the gap between germline ends came to 7 bases. The germline V gene encodes CDR1 SEHNR and CDR2 FQNEAQ (reference sequence). The CDR3 has 14 residues.

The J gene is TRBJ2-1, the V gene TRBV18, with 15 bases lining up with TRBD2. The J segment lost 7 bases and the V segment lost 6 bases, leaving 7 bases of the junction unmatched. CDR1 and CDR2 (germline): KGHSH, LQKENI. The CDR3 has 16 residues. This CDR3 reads CASSQGLAGGWNEQFF. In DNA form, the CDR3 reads TGTGCCAGCTCCCAGGGACTAGCGGGAGGATGGAATGAGCAGTTCTTC.